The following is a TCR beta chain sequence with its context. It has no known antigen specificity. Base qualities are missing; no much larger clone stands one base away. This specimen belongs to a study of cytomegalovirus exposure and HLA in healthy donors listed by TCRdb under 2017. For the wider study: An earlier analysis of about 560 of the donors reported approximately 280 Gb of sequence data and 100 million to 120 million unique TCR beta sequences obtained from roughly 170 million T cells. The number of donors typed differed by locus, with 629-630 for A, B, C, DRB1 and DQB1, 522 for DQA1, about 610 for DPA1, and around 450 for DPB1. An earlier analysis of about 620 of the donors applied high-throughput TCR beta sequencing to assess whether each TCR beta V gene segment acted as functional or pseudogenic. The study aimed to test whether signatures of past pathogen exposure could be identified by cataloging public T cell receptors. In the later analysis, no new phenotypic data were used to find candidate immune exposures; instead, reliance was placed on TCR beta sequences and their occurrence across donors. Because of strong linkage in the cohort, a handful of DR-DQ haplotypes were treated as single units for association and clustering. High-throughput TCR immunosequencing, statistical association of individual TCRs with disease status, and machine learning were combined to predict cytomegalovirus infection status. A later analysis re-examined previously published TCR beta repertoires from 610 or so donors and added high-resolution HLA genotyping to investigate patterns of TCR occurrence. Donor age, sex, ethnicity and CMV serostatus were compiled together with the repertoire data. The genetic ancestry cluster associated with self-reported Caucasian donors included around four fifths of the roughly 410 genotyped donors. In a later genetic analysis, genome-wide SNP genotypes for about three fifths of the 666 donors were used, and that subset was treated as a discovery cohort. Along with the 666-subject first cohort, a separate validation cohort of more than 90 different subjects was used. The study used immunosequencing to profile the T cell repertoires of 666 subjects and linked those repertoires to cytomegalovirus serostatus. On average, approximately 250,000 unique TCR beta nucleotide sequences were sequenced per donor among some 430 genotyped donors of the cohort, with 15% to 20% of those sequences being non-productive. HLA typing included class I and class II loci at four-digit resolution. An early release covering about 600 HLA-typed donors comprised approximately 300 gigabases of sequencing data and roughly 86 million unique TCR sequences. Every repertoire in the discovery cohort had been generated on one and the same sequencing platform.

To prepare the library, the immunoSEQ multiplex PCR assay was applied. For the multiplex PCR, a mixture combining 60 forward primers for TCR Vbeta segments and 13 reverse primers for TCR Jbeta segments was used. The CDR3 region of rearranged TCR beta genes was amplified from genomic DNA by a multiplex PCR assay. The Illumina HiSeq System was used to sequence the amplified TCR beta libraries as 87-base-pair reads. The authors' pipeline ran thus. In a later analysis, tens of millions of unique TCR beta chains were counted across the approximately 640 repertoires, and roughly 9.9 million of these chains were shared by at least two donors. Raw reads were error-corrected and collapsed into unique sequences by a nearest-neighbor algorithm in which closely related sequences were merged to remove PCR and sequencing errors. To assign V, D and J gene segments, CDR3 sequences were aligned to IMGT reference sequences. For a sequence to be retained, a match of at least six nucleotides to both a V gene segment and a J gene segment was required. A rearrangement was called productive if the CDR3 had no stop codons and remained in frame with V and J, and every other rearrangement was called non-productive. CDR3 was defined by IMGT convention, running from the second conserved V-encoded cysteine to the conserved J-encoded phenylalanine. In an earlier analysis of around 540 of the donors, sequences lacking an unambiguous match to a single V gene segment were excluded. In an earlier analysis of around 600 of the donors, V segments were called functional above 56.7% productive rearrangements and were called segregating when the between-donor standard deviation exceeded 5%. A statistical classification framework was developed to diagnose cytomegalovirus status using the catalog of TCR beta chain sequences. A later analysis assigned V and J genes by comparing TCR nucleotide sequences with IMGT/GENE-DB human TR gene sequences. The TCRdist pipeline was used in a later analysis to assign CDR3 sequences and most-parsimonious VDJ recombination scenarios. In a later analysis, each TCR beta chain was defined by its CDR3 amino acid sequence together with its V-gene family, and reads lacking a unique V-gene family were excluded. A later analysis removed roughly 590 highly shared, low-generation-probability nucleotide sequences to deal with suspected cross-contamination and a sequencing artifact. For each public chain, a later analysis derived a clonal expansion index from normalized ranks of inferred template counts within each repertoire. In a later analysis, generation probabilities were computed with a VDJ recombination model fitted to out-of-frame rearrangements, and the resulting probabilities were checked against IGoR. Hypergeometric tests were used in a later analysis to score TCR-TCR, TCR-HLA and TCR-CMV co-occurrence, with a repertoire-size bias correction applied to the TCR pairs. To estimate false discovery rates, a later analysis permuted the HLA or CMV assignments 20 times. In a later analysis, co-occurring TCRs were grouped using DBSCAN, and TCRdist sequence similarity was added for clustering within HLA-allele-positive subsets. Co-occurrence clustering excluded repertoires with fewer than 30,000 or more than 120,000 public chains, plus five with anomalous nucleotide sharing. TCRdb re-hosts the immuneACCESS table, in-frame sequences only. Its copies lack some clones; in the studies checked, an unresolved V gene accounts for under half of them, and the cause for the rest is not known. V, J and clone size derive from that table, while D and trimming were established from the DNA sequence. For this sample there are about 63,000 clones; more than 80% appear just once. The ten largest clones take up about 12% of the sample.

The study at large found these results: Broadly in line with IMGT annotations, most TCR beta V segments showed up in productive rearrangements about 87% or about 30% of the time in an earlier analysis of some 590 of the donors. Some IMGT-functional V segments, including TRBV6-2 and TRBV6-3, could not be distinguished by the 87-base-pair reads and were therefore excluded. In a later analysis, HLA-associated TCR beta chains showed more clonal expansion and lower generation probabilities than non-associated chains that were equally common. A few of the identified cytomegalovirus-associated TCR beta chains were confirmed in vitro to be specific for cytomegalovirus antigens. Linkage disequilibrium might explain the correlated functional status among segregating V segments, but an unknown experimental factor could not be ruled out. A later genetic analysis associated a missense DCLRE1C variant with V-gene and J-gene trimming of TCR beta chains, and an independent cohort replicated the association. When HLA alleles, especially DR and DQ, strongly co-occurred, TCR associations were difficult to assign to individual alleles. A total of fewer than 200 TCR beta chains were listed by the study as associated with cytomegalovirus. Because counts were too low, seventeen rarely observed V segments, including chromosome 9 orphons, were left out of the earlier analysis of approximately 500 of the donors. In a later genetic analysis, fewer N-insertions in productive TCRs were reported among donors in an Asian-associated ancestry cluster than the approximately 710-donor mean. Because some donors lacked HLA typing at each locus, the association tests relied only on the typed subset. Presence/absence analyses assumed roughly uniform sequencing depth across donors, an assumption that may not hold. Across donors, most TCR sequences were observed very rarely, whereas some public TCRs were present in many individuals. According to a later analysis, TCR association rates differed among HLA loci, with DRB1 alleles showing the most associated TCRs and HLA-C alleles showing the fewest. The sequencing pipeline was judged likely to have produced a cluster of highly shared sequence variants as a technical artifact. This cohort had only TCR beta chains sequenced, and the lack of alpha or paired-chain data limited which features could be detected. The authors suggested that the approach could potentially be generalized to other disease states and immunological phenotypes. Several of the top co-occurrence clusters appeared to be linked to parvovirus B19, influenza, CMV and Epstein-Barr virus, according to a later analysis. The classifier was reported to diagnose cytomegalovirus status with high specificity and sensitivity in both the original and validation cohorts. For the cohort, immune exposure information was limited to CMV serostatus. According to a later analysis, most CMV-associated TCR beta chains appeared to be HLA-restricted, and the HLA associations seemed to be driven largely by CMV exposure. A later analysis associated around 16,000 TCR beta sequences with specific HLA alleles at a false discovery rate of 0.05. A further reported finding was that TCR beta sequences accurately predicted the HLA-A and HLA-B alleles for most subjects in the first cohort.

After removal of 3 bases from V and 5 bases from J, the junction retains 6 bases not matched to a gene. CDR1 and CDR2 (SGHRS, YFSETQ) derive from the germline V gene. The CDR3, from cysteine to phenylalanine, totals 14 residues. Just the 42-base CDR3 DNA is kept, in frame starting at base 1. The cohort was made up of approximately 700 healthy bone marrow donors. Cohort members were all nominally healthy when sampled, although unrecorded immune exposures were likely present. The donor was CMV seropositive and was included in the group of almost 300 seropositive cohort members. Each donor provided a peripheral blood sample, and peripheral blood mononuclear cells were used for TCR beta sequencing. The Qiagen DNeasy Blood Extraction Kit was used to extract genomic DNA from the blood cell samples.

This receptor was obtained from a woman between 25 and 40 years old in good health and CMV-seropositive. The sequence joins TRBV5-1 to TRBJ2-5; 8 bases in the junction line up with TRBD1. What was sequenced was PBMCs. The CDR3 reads CASSSTGARETQYF. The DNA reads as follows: TGCGCCAGCAGCTCGACAGGGGCCCGGGAGACCCAGTACTTC.